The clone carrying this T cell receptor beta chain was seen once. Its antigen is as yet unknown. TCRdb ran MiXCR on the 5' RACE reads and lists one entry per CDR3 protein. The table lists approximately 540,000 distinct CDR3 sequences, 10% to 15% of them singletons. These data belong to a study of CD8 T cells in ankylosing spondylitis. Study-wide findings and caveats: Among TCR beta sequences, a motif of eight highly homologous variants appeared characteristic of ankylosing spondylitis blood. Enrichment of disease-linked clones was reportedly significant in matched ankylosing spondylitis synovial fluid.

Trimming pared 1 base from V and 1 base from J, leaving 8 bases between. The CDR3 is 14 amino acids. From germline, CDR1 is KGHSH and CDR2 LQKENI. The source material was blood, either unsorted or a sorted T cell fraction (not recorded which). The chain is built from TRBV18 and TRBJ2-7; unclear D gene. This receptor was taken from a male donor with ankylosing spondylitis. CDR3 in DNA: TGTGCCAGCTCACCACGGGGTTCTTCCTACGAGCAGTACGTC. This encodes CASSPRGSSYEQYV.